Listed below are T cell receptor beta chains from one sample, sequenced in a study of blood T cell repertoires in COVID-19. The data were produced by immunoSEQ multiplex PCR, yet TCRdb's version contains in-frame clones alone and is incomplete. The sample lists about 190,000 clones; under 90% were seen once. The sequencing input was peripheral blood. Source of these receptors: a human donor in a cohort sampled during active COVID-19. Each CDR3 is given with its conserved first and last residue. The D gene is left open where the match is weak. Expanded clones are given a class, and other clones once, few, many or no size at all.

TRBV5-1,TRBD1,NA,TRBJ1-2,TGCGCCAGCAGCGAAAACCCGACAGGGTACTATGGCTACACCTTC,CASSENPTGYYGYTF
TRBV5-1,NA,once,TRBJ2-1,TGCGCCAGCGAGTTCGGACAAAACAATGAGCAGTTCTTC,CASEFGQNNEQFF
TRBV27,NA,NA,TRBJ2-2,TGTGCCAGCAGTTTATTAGTAACAGGGATGGCGGGCCCTCGCCGGGAGCTGTTTTTT,CASSLLVTGMAGPRRELFF
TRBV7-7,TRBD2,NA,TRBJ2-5,TGTGCCAGCAGCTTAATAGCGGGAGGACCCCAAGAGACCCAGTACTTC,CASSLIAGGPQETQYF
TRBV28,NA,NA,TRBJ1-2,TGTGCCAGCGAGGGAACAGGGCTGACGTCTGGCTACACCTTC,CASEGTGLTSGYTF
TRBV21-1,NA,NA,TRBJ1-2,TGTGCCAGCAGCAACAGGACAAATAACAACTATGGCTACACCTTC,CASSNRTNNNYGYTF
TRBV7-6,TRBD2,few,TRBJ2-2,TGTGCCAGCAGCTTAAGACTAGCGGGGGTAGGGGAGCTGTTTTTT,CASSLRLAGVGELFF
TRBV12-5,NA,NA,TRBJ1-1,TGTGCTAGTGGTCGACTTGACAACACTGAAGCTTTCTTT,CASGRLDNTEAFF
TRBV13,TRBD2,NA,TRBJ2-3,TGTGCCAGCAGCTTACTCGGGACTAGCTCCCCAGATACGCAGTATTTT,CASSLLGTSSPDTQYF
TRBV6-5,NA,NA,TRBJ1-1,TGTGCCAGCCAAGAATGGGGCCCGACCGACACTGAAGCTTTCTTT,CASQEWGPTDTEAFF
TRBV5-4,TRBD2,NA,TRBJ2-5,TGTGCCAGCAGCTACGGGGGGGCCGAGACCCAGTACTTC,CASSYGGAETQYF
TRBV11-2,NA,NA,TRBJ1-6,TGTGCCAGCAGCTTAGACCTCCGGGGGGCTAATTCACCCCTCCACTTT,CASSLDLRGANSPLHF
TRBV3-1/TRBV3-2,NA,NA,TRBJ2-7,TGTGCCAGCAGCCAAGATTCCAGCGGAGCCTACGAGCAGTACTTC,CASSQDSSGAYEQYF
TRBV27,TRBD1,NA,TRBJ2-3,TGTGCCAGCAGGGAACAGGGGATCACAGATACGCAGTATTTT,CASREQGITDTQYF
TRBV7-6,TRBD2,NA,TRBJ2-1,TGTGCCAGCAGCTTTGCTAGCGGGGGCGATGAGCAGTTCTTC,CASSFASGGDEQFF
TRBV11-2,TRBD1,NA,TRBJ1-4,TGTGCCAGCAGACCCACGGGACAGAATGAAAAACTGTTTTTT,CASRPTGQNEKLFF
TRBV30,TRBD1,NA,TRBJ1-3,TGTGCCTGGGACCGACAGGGTGAGAGGAACACCATATATTTT,CAWDRQGERNTIYF
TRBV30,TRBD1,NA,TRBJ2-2,TGTGCCTGGTCCGGGACAGTGAACACCGGGGAGCTGTTTTTT,CAWSGTVNTGELFF
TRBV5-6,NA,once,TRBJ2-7,TGTGCCAGCAGCTTCTACAGAGGATGGCGGGAAGACTACGAGCAGTACTTC,CASSFYRGWREDYEQYF
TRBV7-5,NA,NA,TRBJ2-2,TGTGCCAGAAGCCCCCTGACTAGCGGGGGATTTACCGCGAACACCGGGGAGCTGTTTTTT,CARSPLTSGGFTANTGELFF
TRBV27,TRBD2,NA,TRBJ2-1,TGTGCCAGCAGCCCCCTAGCGGGAGAGTACAATGAGCAGTTCTTC,CASSPLAGEYNEQFF
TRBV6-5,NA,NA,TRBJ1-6,TGTGCCAGCAGTTATACCCAGGAGGGAAATTCACCCCTCCACTTT,CASSYTQEGNSPLHF
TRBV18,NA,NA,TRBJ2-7,TGTGCCAGCTCACCGACAGACTACGAGCAGTACTTC,CASSPTDYEQYF
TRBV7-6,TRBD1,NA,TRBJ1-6,TGTGCCAGCCGCGAGCGTACAGGGGCAAATTCACCCCTCCACTTT,CASRERTGANSPLHF
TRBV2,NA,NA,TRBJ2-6,TGTGCCAGCAGTGGCCCGGGTAGCGGCATCTCTGGGGCCAACGTCCTGACTTTC,CASSGPGSGISGANVLTF
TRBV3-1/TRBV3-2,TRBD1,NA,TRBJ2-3,TGTGCCAGCAGCCCGGACAGGACAGTTACGCAGTATTTT,CASSPDRTVTQYF
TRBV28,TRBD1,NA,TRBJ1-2,TGTGCCAGCAGATTTGGGACAGTCGATGGCTACACCTTC,CASRFGTVDGYTF
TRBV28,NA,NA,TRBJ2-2,TGTGCCAGCAGTTGGGACGGAGCAGGGGCCGGGGAGCTGTTTTTT,CASSWDGAGAGELFF
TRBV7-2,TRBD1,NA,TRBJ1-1,TGTGCCAGCAGCTCCACAGGGGCGTTCACTGAAGCTTTCTTT,CASSSTGAFTEAFF
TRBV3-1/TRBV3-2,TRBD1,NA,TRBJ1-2,TGTGCCAGCAGCCAAGACGGGACAGGAACTGCCGGCTACACCTTC,CASSQDGTGTAGYTF
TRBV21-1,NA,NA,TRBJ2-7,TGTGCCAGCAGAATAGGACTAGCGTCGATAGGAGACGAGCAGTACTTC,CASRIGLASIGDEQYF
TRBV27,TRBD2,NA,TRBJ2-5,TGTGCCAGCAGTTTAACTAGCGGGCCCCGGTCGGAGACCCAGTACTTC,CASSLTSGPRSETQYF
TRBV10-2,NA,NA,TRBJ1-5,TGCGCCAGCAAAACTAATCAGCCCCAGCATTTT,CASKTNQPQHF
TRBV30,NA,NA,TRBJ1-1,TGTGCCTGGAGTTTGTCTACTCCAGCTTTCTTT,CAWSLSTPAFF
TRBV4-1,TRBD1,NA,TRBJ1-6,TGCGCCAGCAGAGCCTGGGACAGGAGCTCCTATAATTCACCCCTCCACTTT,CASRAWDRSSYNSPLHF
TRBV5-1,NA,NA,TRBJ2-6,TGCGCCAGCAGTCGAGCTCCAGGAAGCTCTGGGGCCAACGTCCTGACTTTC,CASSRAPGSSGANVLTF
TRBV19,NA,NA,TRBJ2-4,TGTGCCAGTAGTATAGTCCCAGGACAGTCCCTTCAGTACTTC,CASSIVPGQSLQYF
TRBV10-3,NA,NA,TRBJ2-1,TGTGCCATCGCTGGACTGGAAAATGAGCAGTTCTTC,CAIAGLENEQFF
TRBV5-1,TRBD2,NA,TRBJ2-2,TGCGCCAGCACCCCAAGCGGGAGCCGAGCCGGGGAGCTGTTTTTT,CASTPSGSRAGELFF
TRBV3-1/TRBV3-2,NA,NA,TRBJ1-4,TGTGCCAGCAGCTCGGGGGGCGGTGCTAATGAAAAACTGTTTTTT,CASSSGGGANEKLFF